This is a list of T cell receptor beta chains from one sample in a study of OX40 agonist ivuxolimab in advanced cancers. Data came from immunoSEQ multiplex PCR; TCRdb stores just in-frame clones and leaves some out. The sample records around 74,000 clones, around 80% being singletons. The material sequenced was CD4+ or CD8+ T cells sorted from blood, taken in a trial of the OX40 agonist ivuxolimab. The receptor set was obtained from an adult with an advanced solid tumor such as melanoma, head and neck, liver or kidney cancer. The CDR3 runs from the conserved cysteine through the conserved F or W. A D gene is named only where the DNA matches it firmly. Where a row states a size, it is once, few, many or the class of an expanded clone; other rows omit it.

abundance: .; j_gene: TRBJ1-5; v_gene: TRBV5-4; d_gene: .; CDR3nt: TGTGCCAGCAGCTTTAAGGGGGGGAGCAATCAGCCCCAGCATTTT; CDR3aa: CASSFKGGSNQPQHF
abundance: .; j_gene: TRBJ1-5; v_gene: TRBV7-9; d_gene: .; CDR3nt: TGTGCCAGCAGCTCGGGGGGGCAGCCCCAGCATTTT; CDR3aa: CASSSGGQPQHF
abundance: .; j_gene: TRBJ1-2; v_gene: TRBV6-4; d_gene: TRBD1; CDR3nt: TGTGCCAGCAGTGAGACAGGGACCATCGGCTACACCTTC; CDR3aa: CASSETGTIGYTF
abundance: .; j_gene: TRBJ2-1; v_gene: TRBV7-8; d_gene: TRBD1; CDR3nt: TGTGCCAGCAGCTTAGAGTGGGACAGGGCTAATGAGCAGTTCTTC; CDR3aa: CASSLEWDRANEQFF
abundance: .; j_gene: TRBJ2-7; v_gene: TRBV5-6; d_gene: .; CDR3nt: TGTGCCAGCAGCTTGCCAGGGCTCTACGAGCAGTACTTC; CDR3aa: CASSLPGLYEQYF
abundance: few; j_gene: TRBJ1-1; v_gene: TRBV2; d_gene: .; CDR3nt: TGTGCCAGCAGCGCCCGGACAGAAGCTTTCTTT; CDR3aa: CASSARTEAFF
abundance: .; j_gene: TRBJ2-5; v_gene: TRBV18; d_gene: TRBD2; CDR3nt: TGTGCCAGCTCACCACGGGCTAGCGGCCAAGAGACCCAGTACTTC; CDR3aa: CASSPRASGQETQYF
abundance: .; j_gene: TRBJ2-7; v_gene: TRBV5-6; d_gene: TRBD1; CDR3nt: TGTGCCAGCAGCCCAATCCGGACAGGGCTGACCTACGAGCAGTACTTC; CDR3aa: CASSPIRTGLTYEQYF
abundance: .; j_gene: TRBJ2-7; v_gene: TRBV6-5; d_gene: .; CDR3nt: TGTGCCAGCAGTTACCAACTATCCGGGACTGGGTACGAGCAGTACTTC; CDR3aa: CASSYQLSGTGYEQYF
abundance: .; j_gene: TRBJ1-5; v_gene: TRBV4-1; d_gene: .; CDR3nt: TGCGCCAGCAGCCAAGAAGATAAGGGATTGAGCAATCAGCCCCAGCATTTT; CDR3aa: CASSQEDKGLSNQPQHF
abundance: .; j_gene: TRBJ1-6; v_gene: TRBV9; d_gene: .; CDR3nt: TGTGCCAGCAGAGGGGGGGATTCGACTTCACCCCTCCACTTT; CDR3aa: CASRGGDSTSPLHF
abundance: .; j_gene: TRBJ1-3; v_gene: TRBV7-2; d_gene: .; CDR3nt: TGTGCCAGCAGCCCACAGGCGAACAAGGGGGGAAACACCATATATTTT; CDR3aa: CASSPQANKGGNTIYF
abundance: .; j_gene: TRBJ1-5; v_gene: TRBV19; d_gene: TRBD1; CDR3nt: TGTGCCAGTAGTGCCCATGCCGGGACAGGGTCCCAGCCCCAGCATTTT; CDR3aa: CASSAHAGTGSQPQHF
abundance: .; j_gene: TRBJ2-3; v_gene: TRBV29-1; d_gene: .; CDR3nt: TGCAGCGAGGATCAGGATACGCAGTATTTT; CDR3aa: CSEDQDTQYF